This TCR beta chain was sequenced in a study of T-cell reconstitution after alpha-beta-depleted transplantation in children. This clonotype was recorded a few times. Its cognate antigen is unknown. There are 16 residues in the CDR3. Trimming cost V 0 bases and J 4 bases; bases outside gene matches: 1. The germline CDR1 and CDR2 sequences are MRHNA and SNTAGT. Study-wide results and limits: One year after transplant, T-cell counts and diversity came mostly from newly produced T cells.

A TCRbeta library incorporating unique molecular identifiers was prepared. TCRdb re-called the PCR reads through MiXCR, storing one row per CDR3 protein. The repertoire includes roughly 490,000 distinct CDR3 sequences, approximately 10% of them detected once, and 12% to 15% sits in the top ten. The sample in question was PBMCs, mostly from graft donor cells, obtained 180 days after TCRalphabeta/CD19-depleted stem cell transplant. The chain carries TRBV6-4 and TRBJ2-2, with 11 bases matching TRBD2. The receptor was derived from a female patient aged 2-9 years who had a stem cell transplant for aplastic anemia, so the T cells may come from the graft donor. The CDR3 bases are TGTGCCAGCAGTGACTCTAGCGGGGGGGCCACCGGGGAGCTGTTTTTT. It codes for CASSDSSGGATGELFF.